The 18 T cell receptor beta chains in this list originate from one sample, sequenced in a study of blood T cell repertoires in COVID-19. Clones were read by immunoSEQ multiplex PCR, and TCRdb kept only the in-frame ones, dropping some. The repertoire holds 200,000 or so clones, approximately 84% seen once, with less than 2.5% in the top ten. Sequencing was carried out using peripheral blood. Receptors were obtained from an older woman with acute or convalescent COVID-19.

V usage is TRBV9 and J usage is TRBJ1-3; TRBD1 agrees at 8 bases. CDR3 length: 13 amino acids. Germline V gene lookup returns CDR1 SGDLS and CDR2 YYNGEE. Trimming removed 3 bases from V and 7 bases from J; junction bases left unmatched: 3. The DNA for the CDR3 is TGTGCCAGCAGCGCTACAGGGGGTAACACCATATATTTT. Its translation is CASSATGGNTIYF.

V is TRBV15 and J is TRBJ1-5; maybe TRBD1 (5 bases). The CDR3 extends over 14 amino acids. Germline V gene data show CDR1 as LNHNV and CDR2 as YYDKDF (reference sequence). The V end was cut by 3 bases, the J end by 5 bases, with 11 bases between. The CDR3 DNA reads as TGTGCCACCAGCAGCGGACGGGGGGATCAGCCCCAGCATTTT. This codes for CATSSGRGDQPQHF.

V usage is TRBV30 and J usage is TRBJ1-1; D is perhaps TRBD1 (6 bases). The CDR3 length is 15 residues. From germline, CDR1 is GTSNPN and CDR2 SVGIG (reference sequence). Trimming took 2 bases from V and 2 from J, leaving 15 bases between them. CDR3 amino acids: CAWSFGGGTNTEAFF. In nucleotides, the CDR3 is TGTGCCTGGAGTTTCGGGGGGGGGACAAACACTGAAGCTTTCTTT.

J is TRBJ1-1 and V is TRBV12-5, with D perhaps matching TRBD1 (6 bases). Between the trimmed V and J ends, which lost 3 bases and 2 bases, there was a span of 10 bases. There are 14 residues in the CDR3. Germline-derived CDR1 and CDR2 are LGHNT and FRNRAP. The CDR3 sequence: CASGFIQGNTEAFF. In nucleotides, the CDR3 is TGTGCTAGTGGTTTTATACAGGGTAACACTGAAGCTTTCTTT.

The rearrangement joins TRBV5-6 to TRBJ2-6; no firm D call. Germline V gene data show CDR1 as SGHDT and CDR2 as YYEEEE. V gave up 0 bases and J gave up 4 bases, with 5 bases separating them. CDR3 length equals 14 residues. CDR3 sequence: CASSLGGGANVLTF. In DNA, the CDR3 is TGTGCCAGCAGCTTGGGTGGCGGGGCCAACGTCCTGACTTTC.

This sequence joins TRBV10-3 and TRBJ2-5; D ambiguous. CDR3 length equals 16 residues. V dropped 0 bases and J dropped 5 bases, with 16 bases sitting between them. Germline V CDR1 and CDR2: ENHRY, SYGVKD. The CDR3 DNA is TGTGCCATCAGTGAGTCGTCCGGGTCTGGGTGGGAGACCCAGTACTTC. It yields the protein CAISESSGSGWETQYF.

V is TRBV6-5 and J is TRBJ1-3; D unresolved. Germline lookup yields CDR1 MNHEY and CDR2 SVGAGI. The V end was cut by 2 bases, the J end by 9 bases, with 17 bases between. This CDR3 has 15 amino acids. The CDR3 sequence: CASSYDGRSGGTIYF. DNA for the CDR3: TGTGCCAGCAGTTACGACGGCAGAAGTGGAGGCACCATATATTTT.

The CDR3 region is CASNVQGPTEAFF. CDR3 in DNA: TGTGCCAGCAATGTACAGGGTCCCACTGAAGCTTTCTTT. The chain joins TRBV2 to TRBJ1-1, with a tentative D call TRBD1 (6 bases). Germline values: CDR1 SNHLY, CDR2 FYNNEI. The CDR3 extends over 13 amino acids. V shed 7 bases and J shed 4 bases, with 13 bases lying between them.

The chain couples TRBV28 to TRBJ1-1, with D unresolved. The CDR3 is 14 amino acids. Germline V gene sequence: CDR1 MDHEN, CDR2 SYDVKM. With 4 bases removed from V and 1 base from J, the gap between germline ends came to 10 bases. The CDR3 DNA sequence: TGTGCCAGCAGTTCCCTCTACGGGAACACTGAAGCTTTCTTT. It encodes CASSSLYGNTEAFF.

The V gene is TRBV19, the J gene TRBJ1-6, with D possibly TRBD1 on 6 matching bases. Germline V gives CDR1 LNHDA, CDR2 SQIVND (reference sequence). The ends were cut back, 6 bases at V and 14 bases at J, with 17 bases in the middle. The CDR3 has 13 amino acids. The CDR3 bases are TGTGCCAGTAGGCCCGACAGGACGGGGACCCTCCACTTT. Residues: CASRPDRTGTLHF.

The sample holds one count of this clone. This chain uses TRBV7-9 with TRBJ1-1; D gene ambiguous. V lost 2 bases and J lost 3, with 19 bases in between. The CDR3 has 17 amino acids. Per germline, CDR1 SEHNR and CDR2 FQNEAQ (reference sequence). The chain's CDR3 is CASSLSRGEFADTEAFF. The CDR3 bases are TGTGCCAGCAGCTTATCTCGCGGGGAGTTCGCCGACACTGAAGCTTTCTTT.

The chain couples TRBV28 to TRBJ2-7; D might be TRBD1 (5 bases). The CDR3 spans 13 residues. The germline CDR1 and CDR2 sequences are MDHEN and SYDVKM. The V end was cut by 2 bases, the J end by 6 bases, with 11 bases between. This chain's CDR3 is CASSLRQSGEQYF. In DNA form, the CDR3 reads TGTGCCAGCAGTTTAAGACAGTCTGGCGAGCAGTACTTC.

V usage is TRBV5-1 and J usage is TRBJ1-1, with 8 bases fitting TRBD1. Germline lookup yields CDR1 SGHRS and CDR2 YFSETQ. V was clipped by 3 bases and J by 1 base; unmatched bases: 11. CDR3 length: 17 amino acids. The DNA of the CDR3 is TGCGCCAGCAGCTCCGGACAGGGCTTATTAAGGAACACTGAAGCTTTCTTT. Residues: CASSSGQGLLRNTEAFF.

Comments on this clone: Other DNA sequences within the sample encode an identical CDR3. V is TRBV2 and J is TRBJ1-2; D remains unclear. Germline V gives CDR1 SNHLY, CDR2 FYNNEI. This CDR3 is 12 amino acids long. The ends were cut back, 6 bases at V and 0 bases at J, with 5 bases in the middle. The CDR3 DNA reads as TGTGCCAGCAGCACAGCTAACTATGGCTACACCTTC. This codes for CASSTANYGYTF.

The sample holds one count of this clone. The gene calls are TRBV3-1 (or the pseudogene TRBV3-2) and TRBJ2-3; TRBD2 aligns across 8 bases. Trimming cost V 4 bases and J 2 bases; bases outside gene matches: 5. Germline loops: CDR1 LGHDT, CDR2 YNNKEL (reference sequence). The CDR3 length is 15 residues. The chain's CDR3 is CASSLPAGATDTQYF. The CDR3 DNA sequence: TGTGCCAGCAGCCTACCAGCGGGGGCCACAGATACGCAGTATTTT.

The chain uses TRBV4-1 and TRBJ1-2, with D perhaps TRBD1 (6 bases). The CDR3 covers 15 residues. The ends were cut back, 1 base at V and 4 bases at J, with 13 bases in the middle. CDR1 MGHRA and CDR2 YSYEKL come from the germline V gene. The CDR3 here is CASSQVQGAIYGYTF. The CDR3 region has the DNA TGCGCCAGCAGCCAAGTACAGGGAGCGATCTATGGCTACACCTTC.

With regard to this clone: One end of the junction is discordant with germline, which a read error may explain. The rearrangement uses TRBV4-1 and TRBJ1-3; D is possibly TRBD1 (6 bases). The germline gives CDR1 MGHRA, CDR2 YSYEKL. This CDR3 comprises 15 residues. In DNA form, the CDR3 reads TGCGCCAGCAGCAAAGATTGGGACACTGGAAACACCATATATTTT. Encoded protein: CASSKDWDTGNTIYF.

The V call is TRBV19, the J call TRBJ1-1; TRBD1 agrees at 7 bases. Looked up from germline, CDR1 is LNHDA and CDR2 is SQIVND (reference sequence). The trim removed 4 bases at V and 1 base at J, leaving 6 bases unmatched. The CDR3 is 15 amino acids. CDR3 coding DNA: TGTGCCAGTAGTACTACTACAGGGGCGAACACTGAAGCTTTCTTT. Its translation: CASSTTTGANTEAFF.